Listed below are T cell receptor beta chains from one sample, sequenced in a study of T cell clones after liver transplantation. The data were produced by immunoSEQ multiplex PCR, yet TCRdb's version contains in-frame clones alone and is incomplete. Here the sample spans some 80,000 clones, roughly 84% being singletons. The starting material was CD4+ T cells from blood, obtained less than 50 months after liver transplant. The receptor source for this set is a human patient who received a liver transplant. The graft donor may be the source of some T cells. The conserved cysteine and the conserved F or W are not part of the CDR3 here. D genes are given only for firm matches.

v_call: TRBV10-3
d_call: .
j_call: TRBJ2-2
cdr3_aa: ASTPAEGTGELF

v_call: TRBV18
d_call: .
j_call: TRBJ1-4
cdr3_aa: ASSPPGLGTNEKLF

v_call: TRBV7-2
d_call: .
j_call: TRBJ2-3
cdr3_aa: ASSLGPPGGTDTQY

v_call: TRBV19
d_call: .
j_call: TRBJ2-3
cdr3_aa: ASSIGLRDTQY

v_call: TRBV2
d_call: TRBD1
j_call: TRBJ2-7
cdr3_aa: ASSKDREREQY

v_call: TRBV2
d_call: TRBD2
j_call: TRBJ2-1
cdr3_aa: ASSGPGTSGRNEQF

v_call: TRBV12-5
d_call: .
j_call: TRBJ1-2
cdr3_aa: ASGLGADTRPSGYT

v_call: TRBV6-1
d_call: .
j_call: TRBJ2-1
cdr3_aa: ASSGSLGGGNNEQF

v_call: TRBV12-5
d_call: TRBD2
j_call: TRBJ2-1
cdr3_aa: ASGLGSGGVNEQF

v_call: TRBV10-3
d_call: .
j_call: TRBJ1-1
cdr3_aa: AISERGGNTEAF

v_call: TRBV4-3
d_call: TRBD1
j_call: TRBJ1-1
cdr3_aa: ASSPGGLRNTEAF

v_call: TRBV29-1
d_call: TRBD1
j_call: TRBJ2-4
cdr3_aa: SVEGGQGANIQY

v_call: TRBV5-4
d_call: TRBD1
j_call: TRBJ2-2
cdr3_aa: ASSPRGQGAPRGTGELF

v_call: TRBV11-2
d_call: .
j_call: TRBJ1-2
cdr3_aa: ASSLERFGDGYT

v_call: TRBV10-2
d_call: .
j_call: TRBJ1-1
cdr3_aa: ASKRDGNTEAF

v_call: TRBV30
d_call: TRBD2
j_call: TRBJ2-3
cdr3_aa: AWTSGMWDTQY

v_call: TRBV9
d_call: TRBD2
j_call: TRBJ2-1
cdr3_aa: ASSELAGGYNEQF

v_call: TRBV5-1
d_call: .
j_call: TRBJ2-5
cdr3_aa: ASSLAAQTGETQY

v_call: TRBV19
d_call: .
j_call: TRBJ1-5
cdr3_aa: ASNNRYSNQPQH

v_call: TRBV5-1
d_call: .
j_call: TRBJ1-6
cdr3_aa: ASSFDRLYNSPLH

v_call: TRBV6-5
d_call: .
j_call: TRBJ2-2
cdr3_aa: AGRTANTGELF

v_call: TRBV19
d_call: .
j_call: TRBJ1-2
cdr3_aa: ASSISGYGYT

v_call: TRBV2
d_call: .
j_call: TRBJ2-3
cdr3_aa: ASCRLGTDTQY

v_call: TRBV7-3
d_call: TRBD1
j_call: TRBJ1-1
cdr3_aa: ASSEQGAGTEAF

v_call: TRBV9
d_call: .
j_call: TRBJ2-7
cdr3_aa: ASSALQGRDEQY